Listed below are T cell receptor beta chains from one sample, sequenced in a study of blood T cell repertoires in COVID-19. TCRdb's copy holds only in-frame clones and misses some; the assay was immunoSEQ multiplex PCR. Of some 130,000 clones listed, roughly 84% are singletons. Sequencing was done on a sample of PBMCs or T cells enriched from blood (not recorded which). Receptor source: a man aged 40-50 years with acute COVID-19. The CDR3 runs from the conserved cysteine through the conserved F or W. Fields, in order: clone size, V gene, J gene, D gene, CDR3 length, CDR3 DNA, CDR3 protein. A D gene is named only where the DNA matches it firmly. Expanded clones are given a class, and other clones once, few, many or no size at all.

.	TRBV9	TRBJ2-2	TRBD2	17	TGTGCCAGCAGCGCGGGACTAGCGGGCAGCCGTGACGGGGAGCTGTTTTTT	CASSAGLAGSRDGELFF
few	TRBV5-6	TRBJ2-2	TRBD2	14	TGTGCCAGCGCCGGGACTAGGAACACCGGGGAGCTGTTTTTT	CASAGTRNTGELFF
once	TRBV29-1	TRBJ2-5	TRBD1	18	TGCAGCGTTGAAGACCGTTGGGCTCGGGACAGGAACCAAGAGACCCAGTACTTC	CSVEDRWARDRNQETQYF
.	TRBV6-2/TRBV6-3	TRBJ1-2	TRBD1	13	TGTGCCAGCAGTTTGACAGGGAACTATGGCTACACCTTC	CASSLTGNYGYTF
.	TRBV16	TRBJ2-2	TRBD2	15	TGTGCCAGCACCAATAGCGGGATCAACACCGGGGAGCTGTTTTTT	CASTNSGINTGELFF
.	TRBV7-9	TRBJ2-3	TRBD1	17	TGTGCCAGCAGCCCGGGGAGAACAGGGGCGTCAACAGATACGCAGTATTTT	CASSPGRTGASTDTQYF
.	TRBV29-1	TRBJ2-3	.	17	TGCAGCGTTGAAGATCTCGACAGACGACTTAACACAGATACGCAGTATTTT	CSVEDLDRRLNTDTQYF
.	TRBV2	TRBJ2-2	TRBD2	14	TGTGCCAGCATCGACGGGAGGGACACCGGGGAGCTGTTTTTT	CASIDGRDTGELFF
.	TRBV11-2	TRBJ1-2	.	14	TGTGCCAGCAGCTTAGGTGCGGGGAACTATGGCTACACCTTC	CASSLGAGNYGYTF
few	TRBV5-6	TRBJ1-5	.	15	TGTGCCAGCAGCTTGGGGTTCGGGGGTCGCCAGCCCCAGCATTTT	CASSLGFGGRQPQHF
.	TRBV15	TRBJ2-2	TRBD1	16	TGTGCCACCAGCAGAGAGGGGACAGGGAACACCGGGGAGCTGTTTTTT	CATSREGTGNTGELFF
.	TRBV28	TRBJ2-2	TRBD2	14	TGTGCCAGCGGGGGACTAGGGGACACCGGGGAGCTGTTTTTT	CASGGLGDTGELFF
.	TRBV28	TRBJ1-5	.	16	TGTGCCAGCAGCCACCCCCGAGGAGGGCGCAATCAGCCCCAGCATTTT	CASSHPRGGRNQPQHF
few	TRBV19	TRBJ2-7	.	13	TGTGCCAGTAGTAAACAGGTGAACTACGAGCAGTACTTC	CASSKQVNYEQYF
once	TRBV5-1	TRBJ2-1	TRBD2	17	TGCGCCAGCAGCTTGCGATTTGGCGGGAGCTCCTACAATGAGCAGTTCTTC	CASSLRFGGSSYNEQFF
.	TRBV7-6	TRBJ1-4	.	16	TGTGCCAGCAGCTTCCGAGGCGGCAGGGAGGGTGAAAAACTGTTTTTT	CASSFRGGREGEKLFF
.	TRBV28	TRBJ2-5	.	15	TGTGCCAGCAGTTTATCAGGGGCAGGGGAGGAGACCCAGTACTTC	CASSLSGAGEETQYF
.	TRBV6-2/TRBV6-3	TRBJ2-1	TRBD2	15	TGTGCCAGCAGCAACCGGGGACTAGCTGACAATGAGCAGTTCTTC	CASSNRGLADNEQFF
.	TRBV7-9	TRBJ1-1	.	11	TGTGCCAGCAATCGGGTTACTGAAGCTTTCTTT	CASNRVTEAFF
.	TRBV4-1	TRBJ1-2	.	14	TGCGCCAGCAGCCAAGGCCCAGGTGGCTATGGCTACACCTTC	CASSQGPGGYGYTF
few	TRBV19	TRBJ2-7	TRBD1	11	TGTGCCAGTAGTAGGGGACAGGAGAACGACTTC	CASSRGQENDF
.	TRBV7-9	TRBJ1-3	.	18	TGTGCCAGCAGTATCTATTTAGGGACTGAGTACTCTGGAAACACCATATATTTT	CASSIYLGTEYSGNTIYF
.	TRBV6-2/TRBV6-3	TRBJ2-7	.	16	TGTGCCAGCAGTTACGAGGCCTACTACCGCTCCTACGAGCAGTACTTC	CASSYEAYYRSYEQYF
.	TRBV11-2	TRBJ2-3	TRBD1	17	TGTGCCAGCAGCTTGAGATCGACAGGGGGGATTACAGATACGCAGTATTTT	CASSLRSTGGITDTQYF
.	TRBV11-2	TRBJ2-1	.	15	TGTGCCAGCAGCGCCTTTTCAGGGATCCACAATGAGCAGTTCTTC	CASSAFSGIHNEQFF
.	TRBV5-1	TRBJ2-7	.	14	TGCGCCAGCAGCTTGGCTCCACACTCCTACGAGCAGTACTTC	CASSLAPHSYEQYF
.	TRBV18	TRBJ2-2	.	16	TGTGCCAGCTCACCGTCACGTCCAGTCAACACCGGGGAGCTGTTTTTT	CASSPSRPVNTGELFF
.	TRBV15	TRBJ2-5	TRBD1	15	TGTGCCACCAGCCCGCTTGACAGGGCAGAAGAGACCCAGTACTTC	CATSPLDRAEETQYF
.	TRBV5-4	TRBJ1-1	TRBD1	15	TGTGCCAGCAGCTATCCGGGACAGATGAACACTGAAGCTTTCTTT	CASSYPGQMNTEAFF
.	TRBV20-1	TRBJ1-6	.	11	TGCAGTGCTGGACAATCTTCACCCCTCCACTTT	CSAGQSSPLHF
.	TRBV9	TRBJ1-2	TRBD1	14	TGTGCCAGCAGCTCGGGACAGAGTCCCTATGGCTACACCTTC	CASSSGQSPYGYTF
.	TRBV7-9	TRBJ2-3	.	16	TGTGCCAGCAGGGCAGGGTCTTTACCCCCCACAGATACGCAGTATTTT	CASRAGSLPPTDTQYF
once	TRBV4-2	TRBJ1-1	.	12	TGTGCCAGCAGCCAAGGGCAGTTGGAAGCTTTCTTT	CASSQGQLEAFF
.	TRBV5-5	TRBJ2-2	TRBD2	16	TGTGCCAGCAGCTCCGGACTAGCGGGGTACACCGGGGAGCTGTTTTTT	CASSSGLAGYTGELFF
.	TRBV7-2	TRBJ1-1	.	14	TGTGCCAGCAGCCCAGACACGGGGTACACTGAAGCTTTCTTT	CASSPDTGYTEAFF
.	TRBV28	TRBJ1-5	.	12	TGTGCCAGCATGGGGGGTTTTCAGCCCCAGCATTTT	CASMGGFQPQHF
few	TRBV5-1	TRBJ2-3	.	13	TGCGCCAGCAGCTTGGAACCCGAGGATCTGCAGTATTTT	CASSLEPEDLQYF
.	TRBV5-1	TRBJ2-7	.	15	TGCGCCAGCAGCAAGCAATCGACAGGATCCTACGAGCAGTACTTC	CASSKQSTGSYEQYF
.	TRBV10-2	TRBJ2-5	.	14	TGCGCCAGCAGTGAGGTCTCAGGACAAGAGACCCAATACTTC	CASSEVSGQETQYF
.	TRBV15	TRBJ1-5	TRBD1	16	TGTGCCACCAGCAGATTACAGGGGGTCCGCAATCAGCCCCAGCATTTT	CATSRLQGVRNQPQHF
.	TRBV5-1	TRBJ2-2	.	14	TGCGCCAGCAGCTTGGCCGGGGGTCACGGGGAGCTGTTTTTT	CASSLAGGHGELFF
.	TRBV19	TRBJ2-4	.	12	TGTGCCAGTAGTTTTCACATGCCCATTCAGTACTTC	CASSFHMPIQYF
.	TRBV28	TRBJ2-1	TRBD1	15	TGTGCCAGCATCCCCCCTCAGGGGGCCTCTAATGAGCAGTTCTTC	CASIPPQGASNEQFF